This T cell receptor beta chain was retrieved from a study of blood T cell repertoires in COVID-19. Assay: immunoSEQ multiplex PCR; the TCRdb copy retains only in-frame clones and omits some. The data show approximately 350,000 clones, 85% to 90% seen once. CDR3 size: 13 residues. V was cut by 3 bases and J by 2 bases, with 7 bases left in between. Germline V gene sequence: CDR1 SEHNR, CDR2 FQNEAQ (reference sequence). This TCR was recovered from a man younger than 35 who had recovered from COVID-19. The source material was PBMCs or T cells enriched from blood (not recorded which). The chain employs TRBV7-9 and TRBJ1-1; D is ambiguous. The chain's CDR3 is CASSFTVNTEAFF. The CDR3 DNA reads as TGTGCCAGCAGCTTCACGGTTAACACTGAAGCTTTCTTT.